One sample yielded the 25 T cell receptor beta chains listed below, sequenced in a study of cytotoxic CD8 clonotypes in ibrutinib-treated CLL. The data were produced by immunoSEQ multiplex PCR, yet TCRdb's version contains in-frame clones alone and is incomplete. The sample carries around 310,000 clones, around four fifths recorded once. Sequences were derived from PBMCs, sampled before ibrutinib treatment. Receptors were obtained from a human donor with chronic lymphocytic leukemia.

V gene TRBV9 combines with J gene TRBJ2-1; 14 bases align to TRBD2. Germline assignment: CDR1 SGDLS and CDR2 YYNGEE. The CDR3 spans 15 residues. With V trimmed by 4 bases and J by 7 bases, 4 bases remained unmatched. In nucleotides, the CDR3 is TGTGCCAGCAGCCTTGGGACTAGCGGGAGTAATGAGCAGTTCTTC. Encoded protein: CASSLGTSGSNEQFF.

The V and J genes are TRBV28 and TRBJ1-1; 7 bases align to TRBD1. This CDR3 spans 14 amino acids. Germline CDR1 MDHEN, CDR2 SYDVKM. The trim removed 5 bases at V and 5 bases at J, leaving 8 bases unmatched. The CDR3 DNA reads TGTGCCAGCAGTCAGACGCAGGGGGGGACTGAAGCTTTCTTT. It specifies CASSQTQGGTEAFF.

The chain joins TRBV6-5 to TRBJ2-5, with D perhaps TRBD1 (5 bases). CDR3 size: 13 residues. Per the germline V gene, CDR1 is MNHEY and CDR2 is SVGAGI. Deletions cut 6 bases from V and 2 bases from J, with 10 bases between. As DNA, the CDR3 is TGTGCCAGCAGCAGACAGATACAAGAGACCCAGTACTTC. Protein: CASSRQIQETQYF.

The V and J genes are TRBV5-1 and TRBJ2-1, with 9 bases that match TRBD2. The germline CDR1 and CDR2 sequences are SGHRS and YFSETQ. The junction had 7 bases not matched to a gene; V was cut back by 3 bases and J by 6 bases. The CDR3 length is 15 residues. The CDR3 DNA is TGCGCCAGCAGCTGGGGTAGCGGGAGTGTCAATGAGCAGTTCTTC. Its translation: CASSWGSGSVNEQFF.

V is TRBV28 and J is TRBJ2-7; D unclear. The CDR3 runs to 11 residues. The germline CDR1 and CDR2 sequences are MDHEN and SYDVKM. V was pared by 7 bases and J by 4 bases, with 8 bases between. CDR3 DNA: TGTGCCAGCAACGAGTCATACGAGCAGTACTTC. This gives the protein CASNESYEQYF.

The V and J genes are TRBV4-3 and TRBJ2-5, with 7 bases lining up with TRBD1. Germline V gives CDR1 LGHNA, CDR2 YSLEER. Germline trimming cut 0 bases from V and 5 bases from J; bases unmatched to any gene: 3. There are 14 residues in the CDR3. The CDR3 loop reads CASSQEQQGETQYF. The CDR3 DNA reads TGCGCCAGCAGCCAAGAACAACAGGGGGAGACCCAGTACTTC.

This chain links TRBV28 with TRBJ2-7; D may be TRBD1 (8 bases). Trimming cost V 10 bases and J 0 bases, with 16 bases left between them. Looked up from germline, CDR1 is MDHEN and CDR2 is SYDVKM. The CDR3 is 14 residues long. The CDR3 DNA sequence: TGTGCCATCAGCGGGGACAGGAGCTCCTACGAGCAGTACTTC. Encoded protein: CAISGDRSSYEQYF.

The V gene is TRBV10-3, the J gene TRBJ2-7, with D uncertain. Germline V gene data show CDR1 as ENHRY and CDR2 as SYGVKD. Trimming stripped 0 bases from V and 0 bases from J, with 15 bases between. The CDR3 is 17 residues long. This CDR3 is CAISESIGRGNSYEQYF. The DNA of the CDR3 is TGTGCCATCAGTGAGTCGATTGGCAGAGGCAACTCCTACGAGCAGTACTTC.

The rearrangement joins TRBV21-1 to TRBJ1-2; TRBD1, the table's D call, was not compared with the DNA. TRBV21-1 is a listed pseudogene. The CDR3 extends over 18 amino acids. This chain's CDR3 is CASSKLAPDRRTNYGYTF. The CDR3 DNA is TGTGCCAGCAGCAAATTAGCCCCGGACAGGAGGACTAACTATGGCTACACCTTC.

DNA of the CDR3: TGTGCCACCAGGGGGTCTGGGGCCAACGTCCTGACTTTC. Translation: CATRGSGANVLTF. The chain is built from TRBV6-1 and TRBJ2-6, with 7 nucleotides matching TRBD1. The ends lost 10 bases at V and 1 base at J; junction bases unmatched: 1. The CDR3 covers 13 residues. Germline assignment: CDR1 MNHNS and CDR2 SASEGT.

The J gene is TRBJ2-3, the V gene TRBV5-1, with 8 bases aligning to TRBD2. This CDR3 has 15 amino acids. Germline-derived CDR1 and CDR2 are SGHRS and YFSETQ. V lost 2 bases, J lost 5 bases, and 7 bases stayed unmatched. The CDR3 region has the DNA TGCGCCAGCAGCTTTAGCGGGATTCAAGGAGATACGCAGTATTTT. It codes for CASSFSGIQGDTQYF.

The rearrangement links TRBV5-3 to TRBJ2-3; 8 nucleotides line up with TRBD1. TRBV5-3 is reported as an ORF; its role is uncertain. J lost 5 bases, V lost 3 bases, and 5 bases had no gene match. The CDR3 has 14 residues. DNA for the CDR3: TGTGCCAGAAGCTCTAGCACAGGGGGAGATACGCAGTATTTT. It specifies CARSSSTGGDTQYF.

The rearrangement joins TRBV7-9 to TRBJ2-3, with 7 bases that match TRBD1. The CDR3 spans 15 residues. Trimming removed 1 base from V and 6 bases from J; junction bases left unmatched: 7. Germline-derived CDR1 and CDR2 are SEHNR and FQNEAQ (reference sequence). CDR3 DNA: TGTGCCAGCAGCTTAGTGGGACAGTGGACCGATACGCAGTATTTT. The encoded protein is CASSLVGQWTDTQYF.

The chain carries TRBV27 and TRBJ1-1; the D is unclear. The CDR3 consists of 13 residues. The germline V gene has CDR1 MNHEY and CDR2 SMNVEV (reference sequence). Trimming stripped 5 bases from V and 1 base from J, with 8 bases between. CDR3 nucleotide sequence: TGTGCCAGCAGTCCTGACACGAACACTGAAGCTTTCTTT. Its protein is CASSPDTNTEAFF.

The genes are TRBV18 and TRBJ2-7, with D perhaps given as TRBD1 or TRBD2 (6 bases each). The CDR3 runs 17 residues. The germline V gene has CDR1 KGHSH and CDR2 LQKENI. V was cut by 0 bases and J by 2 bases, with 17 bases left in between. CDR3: CASSPPSIQGGTYEQYF. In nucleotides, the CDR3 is TGTGCCAGCTCACCACCTTCCATACAGGGAGGAACCTACGAGCAGTACTTC.

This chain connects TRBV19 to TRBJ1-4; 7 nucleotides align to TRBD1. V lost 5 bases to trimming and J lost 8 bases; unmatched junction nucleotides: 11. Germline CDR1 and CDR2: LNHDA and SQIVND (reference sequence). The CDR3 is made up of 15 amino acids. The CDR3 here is CASSPQGQVGEKLFF. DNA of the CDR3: TGTGCCAGTAGTCCACAGGGGCAGGTGGGCGAAAAACTGTTTTTT.

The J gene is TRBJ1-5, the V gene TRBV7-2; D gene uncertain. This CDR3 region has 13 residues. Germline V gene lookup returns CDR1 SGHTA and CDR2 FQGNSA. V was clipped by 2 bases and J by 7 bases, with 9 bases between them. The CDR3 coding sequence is TGTGCCAGCAGCTTATCTGTTCCCCAGCCCCAGCATTTT. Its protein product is CASSLSVPQPQHF.

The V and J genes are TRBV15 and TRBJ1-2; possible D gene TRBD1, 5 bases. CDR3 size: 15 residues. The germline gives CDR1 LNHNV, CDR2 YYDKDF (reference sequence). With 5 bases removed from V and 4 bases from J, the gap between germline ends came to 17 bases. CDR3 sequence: CATSSGTNVGYGYTF. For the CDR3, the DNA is TGTGCCACCAGCTCCGGGACCAACGTCGGCTATGGCTACACCTTC.

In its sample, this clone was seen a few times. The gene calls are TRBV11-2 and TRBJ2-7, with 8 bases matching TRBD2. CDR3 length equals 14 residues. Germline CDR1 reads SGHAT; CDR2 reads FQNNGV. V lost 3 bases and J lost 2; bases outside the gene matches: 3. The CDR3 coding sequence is TGTGCCAGCAGCTTTAGCGGGATCACCTACGAGCAGTACTTC. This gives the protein CASSFSGITYEQYF.

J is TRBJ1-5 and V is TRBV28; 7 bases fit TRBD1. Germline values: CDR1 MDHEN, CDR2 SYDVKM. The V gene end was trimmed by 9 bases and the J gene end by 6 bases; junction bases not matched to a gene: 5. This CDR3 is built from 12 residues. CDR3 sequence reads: CASYRGGQPQHF. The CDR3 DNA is TGTGCCAGTTACAGGGGCGGTCAGCCCCAGCATTTT.

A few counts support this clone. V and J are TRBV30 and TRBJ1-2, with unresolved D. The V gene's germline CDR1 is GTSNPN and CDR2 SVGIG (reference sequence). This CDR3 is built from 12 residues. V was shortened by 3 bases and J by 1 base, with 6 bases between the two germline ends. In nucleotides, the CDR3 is TGTGCCTGGAGGGGCTATAACTATGGCTACACCTTC. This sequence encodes CAWRGYNYGYTF.

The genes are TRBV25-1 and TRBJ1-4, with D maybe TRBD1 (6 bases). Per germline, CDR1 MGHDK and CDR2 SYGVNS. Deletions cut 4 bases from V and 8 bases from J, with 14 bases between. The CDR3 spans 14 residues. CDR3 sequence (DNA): TGTGCCAGCAGTGCAGGGACAAAATCGGAAAAACTGTTTTTT. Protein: CASSAGTKSEKLFF. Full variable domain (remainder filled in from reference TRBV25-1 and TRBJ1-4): EADIYQTPRYLVIGTGKKITLECSQTMGHDKMYWYQQDPGMELHLIHYSYGVNSTEKGDLSSESTVSRIRTEHFPLTLESARPSHTSQYLCASSAGTKSEKLFFGSGTQLSVL.

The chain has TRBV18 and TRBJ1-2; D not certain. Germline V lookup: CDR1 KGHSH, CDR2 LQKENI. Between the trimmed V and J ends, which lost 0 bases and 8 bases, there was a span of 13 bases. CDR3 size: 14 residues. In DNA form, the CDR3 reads TGTGCCAGCTCACCACCGATCGGGGAAAGGGGCTACACCTTC. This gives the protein CASSPPIGERGYTF.

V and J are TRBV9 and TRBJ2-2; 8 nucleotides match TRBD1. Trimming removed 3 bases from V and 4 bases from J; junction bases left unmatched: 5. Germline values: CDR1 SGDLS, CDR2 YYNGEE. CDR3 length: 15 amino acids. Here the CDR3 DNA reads TGTGCCAGCAGCGCACAGGGGGGCGGCACCGGGGAGCTGTTTTTT. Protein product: CASSAQGGGTGELFF.

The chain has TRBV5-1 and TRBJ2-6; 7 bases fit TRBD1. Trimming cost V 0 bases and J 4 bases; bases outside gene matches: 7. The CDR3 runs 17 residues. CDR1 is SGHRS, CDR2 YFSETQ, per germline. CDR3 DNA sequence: TGCGCCAGCAGCTTGGACAGGGGTATGAGAGGGGCCAACGTCCTGACTTTC. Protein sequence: CASSLDRGMRGANVLTF.